This record concerns one T cell receptor (beta chain) sequence. Other DNA sequences in this sample translate to the same CDR3. This sample was included in a study of control samples from healthy donors and cancer patients. Clones were read by immunoSEQ multiplex PCR, and TCRdb kept only the in-frame ones, dropping some. The data contain around 250,000 clones, around 80% of them singletons. The CDR3 sequence is 13 residues long. V dropped 5 bases and J dropped 5; count of bases not matched to a gene: 5. Specimen: PBMCs. The receptor's source is a woman aged 60-75 years with lung cancer. V usage is TRBV12-3 or TRBV12-4 and J usage is TRBJ1-2; 7 bases align to TRBD1. This CDR3 is CASSQGGGYGYTF. CDR3 nucleotide sequence: TGTGCCAGCAGTCAGGGGGGAGGGTATGGCTACACCTTC.